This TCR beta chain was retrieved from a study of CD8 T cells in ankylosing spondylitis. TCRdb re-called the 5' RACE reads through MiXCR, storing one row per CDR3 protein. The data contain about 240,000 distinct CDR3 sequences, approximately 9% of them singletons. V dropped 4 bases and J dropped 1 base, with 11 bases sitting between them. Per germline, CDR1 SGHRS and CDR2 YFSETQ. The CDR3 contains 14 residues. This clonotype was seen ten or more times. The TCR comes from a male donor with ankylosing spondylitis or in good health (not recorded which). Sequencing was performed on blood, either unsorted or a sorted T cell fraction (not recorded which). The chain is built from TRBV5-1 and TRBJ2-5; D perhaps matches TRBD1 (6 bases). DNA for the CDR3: TGCGCCAGCAGCCGACCGGACAGCCAAGAGACCCAGTACTTC. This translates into CASSRPDSQETQYF.